These 25 T cell receptor beta chains were sequenced from one sample in a study of CD4 and CD8 cells across lung adenocarcinoma regions. MiXCR, applied by TCRdb to the PCR reads, yields one record per CDR3 protein. The sample includes some 5,000 distinct CDR3 sequences, 60% to 80% of them seen just once. Material: CD4+ T cells from the center of a lung tumor. The origin of the receptors is a female donor with lung adenocarcinoma. The CD4 and CD8 labels of this study may be unreliable.

The chain links TRBV6-1 to TRBJ2-1; 10 bases fit TRBD1. The junction had 13 bases not matched to a gene; V was cut back by 4 bases and J by 10 bases. There are 16 residues in the CDR3. The V gene's germline CDR1 is MNHNS and CDR2 SASEGT. CDR3 in amino acids: CASSGWDRGSYGEQFF. CDR3 nucleotides: TGTGCCAGCAGTGGTTGGGACAGGGGTTCCTACGGGGAGCAGTTCTTC.

This clonotype was counted a single time. The rearrangement links TRBV10-3 to TRBJ2-1, with 8 bases that match TRBD1. The germline V gene encodes CDR1 ENHRY and CDR2 SYGVKD. The V gene end was trimmed by 10 bases and the J gene end by 3 bases; junction bases not matched to a gene: 8. CDR3 length: 14 residues. The CDR3 loop is CATPDRGFYNEQFF. DNA of the CDR3: TGTGCCACCCCTGACAGGGGATTCTACAATGAGCAGTTCTTC.

The chain couples TRBV6-1 to TRBJ1-6, with D unresolved. With 6 bases removed from V and 7 bases from J, the gap between germline ends came to 10 bases. The CDR3 extends over 13 amino acids. Germline CDR1 is MNHNS and CDR2 is SASEGT. The CDR3 region is CASRDQRNSPLHF. CDR3 DNA: TGTGCCAGCAGGGACCAGCGGAATTCACCCCTCCACTTT.

This clonotype was seen only a few times. The chain recombines TRBV25-1 with TRBJ2-6; D is ambiguous. The V and J ends lost 4 bases and 1 base respectively, with 5 bases between them. Germline assignment: CDR1 MGHDK and CDR2 SYGVNS. The CDR3 is 14 residues long. CDR3 nucleotides: TGTGCCAGCAGTGCCAAATCTGGGGCCAACGTCCTGACTTTC. Its translation: CASSAKSGANVLTF.

Concerning this clonotype itself: The junction departs from the called germline gene at one end, perhaps through a read error. This chain uses TRBV6-1 with TRBJ2-2; 9 bases match TRBD1. Germline loops: CDR1 MNHNS, CDR2 SASEGT. There are 16 residues in the CDR3. In DNA, the CDR3 is TGTGCCAGCAGTGGTTGGGACAGGGCGTCCTACGGTGAGCTGTTCTTT. This sequence encodes CASSGWDRASYGELFF.

The V call is TRBV6-1, the J call TRBJ1-5, with 9 bases fitting TRBD1. The CDR3 runs 16 residues. CDR1 and CDR2 from the germline V gene are MNHNS and SASEGT. J was trimmed by 6 bases and V by 5 bases; bases with no gene match: 11. CDR3 nucleotides: TGTGCCAGCAGTACCTCCCGGGGACAGGGAACTCAGCCCCAGCATTTT. This codes for CASSTSRGQGTQPQHF.

The gene calls are TRBV6-1 and TRBJ2-1; D could derive from TRBD1 or TRBD2 (5 bases each). The closer fit of TRBJ2-7 to the DNA end suggests the J call may be wrong. The CDR3 has 15 residues. The germline gives CDR1 MNHNS, CDR2 SASEGT. CDR3 loop: CASSEPGRPAYEQYF. The CDR3 DNA reads TGTGCCAGCAGTGAACCGGGACGGCCGGCATACGAGCAGTACTTC.

The genes are TRBV6-5 and TRBJ2-6; D call uncertain. CDR1 MNHEY and CDR2 SVGAGI come from the germline V gene. The CDR3 extends over 13 amino acids. V was pared by 4 bases and J by 1 base, with 2 bases between. The CDR3 region has the DNA TGTGCCAGCAGTTCGTCTGGGGCCAACGTCCTGACTTTC. This encodes CASSSSGANVLTF.

This clonotype has only a few counts. The V and J genes are TRBV12-3 or TRBV12-4 and TRBJ1-1; D is uncertain. Trimming removed 5 bases from V and 6 bases from J, with 7 bases in between. This CDR3 is 11 amino acids long. Written as DNA, the CDR3 is TGTGCCAGCAGTGGGTGGGCTGAAGCTTTCTTT. It encodes CASSGWAEAFF.

The chain uses TRBV6-1 and TRBJ2-4, with D perhaps matching TRBD1 or TRBD2 (5 bases each). Trimming removed 3 bases from V and 0 bases from J, with 12 bases in between. The CDR3 is 16 amino acids. The germline V gene has CDR1 MNHNS and CDR2 SASEGT. The CDR3 coding sequence is TGTGCCAGCAGTGACCCGGGGCTGGGAGCCAAAAACATTCAGTACTTC. Translating gives CASSDPGLGAKNIQYF.

The chain links TRBV10-2 to TRBJ2-2; 9 positions agree with TRBD1. This CDR3 comprises 16 residues. Germline V gene sequence: CDR1 WSHSY, CDR2 SAAADI. V was clipped by 6 bases and J by 4 bases; unmatched bases: 9. In nucleotides, the CDR3 is TGCGCCAGCAGAAGACCGGGACAGGGCAGCACCGGGGAGCTGTTTTTT. Translating gives CASRRPGQGSTGELFF.

V and J are TRBV6-1 and TRBJ1-1, with 10 bases that match TRBD1. The CDR3 totals 14 residues. V shed 6 bases and J 10 bases; nucleotides not matched to a gene: 11. Germline V gene data show CDR1 as MNHNS and CDR2 as SASEGT. The chain's CDR3 is CASREDRGSRGAFF. In DNA, the CDR3 is TGTGCCAGCAGGGAGGACAGGGGGTCTAGGGGAGCTTTCTTT.

The genes are TRBV11-3 and TRBJ2-7; D remains ambiguous. With 0 bases removed from V and 0 bases from J, the gap between germline ends came to 15 bases. The CDR3 runs to 17 residues. Germline CDR1 reads SGHNT; CDR2 reads YENEEA. CDR3: CASSLDQSRLSSYEQYF. The CDR3 DNA follows: TGTGCCAGCAGCTTAGATCAAAGCAGGCTTAGCTCCTACGAGCAGTACTTC. Looking up the rest from reference TRBV11-3 and TRBJ2-7 gives the full variable domain: EAGVVQSPRYKIIEKKQPVAFWCNPISGHNTLYWYLQNLGQGPELLIRYENEEAVDDSQLPKDRFSAERLKGVDSTLKIQPAELGDSAVYLCASSLDQSRLSSYEQYFGPGTRLTVT.

This chain joins TRBV27 and TRBJ2-5, with 11 nucleotides matching TRBD1. With the DNA end fitting TRBJ2-7 better, the J assignment may be wrong. There are 15 residues in the CDR3. Germline values: CDR1 MNHEY, CDR2 SMNVEV (reference sequence). CDR3 sequence (DNA): TGTGCCAGCAGTTGGGGGGGACAGGGGGCCTACGAGCAGTACTTC. Its translation: CASSWGGQGAYEQYF.

V and J are TRBV6-1 and TRBJ2-5; D perhaps matches TRBD2 (6 bases). Germline V CDR1 and CDR2: MNHNS, SASEGT. The V end lost 6 bases, the J end lost 1 base, and 21 bases lay between the germline ends. The length of the CDR3 is 17 residues. CDR3 in amino acids: CASRVASDPLSQETQYF. The CDR3 nucleotides are TGTGCCAGCAGGGTGGCTAGCGACCCCCTATCCCAAGAGACCCAGTACTTC.

This clonotype turned up a few times. The chain joins TRBV7-8 to TRBJ2-1; D unresolved. The CDR3 totals 12 residues. Per the germline V gene, CDR1 is SGHVS and CDR2 is FQNEAQ. V lost 5 bases to trimming and J lost 3 bases, with 5 bases between them. DNA of the CDR3: TGTGCCAGCAGCACAATCTACAATGAGCAGTTCTTC. This gives the protein CASSTIYNEQFF. Full variable domain (rest looked up from reference TRBV7-8 and TRBJ2-1): GAGVSQSPRYKVAKRGQDVALRCDPISGHVSLFWYQQALGQGPEFLTYFQNEAQLDKSGLPSDRFFAERPEGSVSTLKIQRTQQEDSAVYLCASSTIYNEQFFGPGTRLTVL.

The chain couples TRBV6-1 to TRBJ1-4, with no clear D. Germline V gene data show CDR1 as MNHNS and CDR2 as SASEGT. CDR3 size: 14 residues. V was pared by 0 bases and J by 7 bases, with 9 bases between. The CDR3 nucleotides are TGTGCCAGCAGTGAAGCGGGTCCCTCTGAAAAACTGTTTTTT. Translated, it gives CASSEAGPSEKLFF.

In its sample, this clonotype was seen a few times. The chain joins TRBV11-3 to TRBJ2-1; D is perhaps TRBD1 (5 bases). The end of the DNA fits TRBJ2-7 better, so the J call may be wrong. Germline CDR1 SGHNT, CDR2 YENEEA. The CDR3 covers 13 residues. The CDR3 is CASSYDSGNEQYF. CDR3 nucleotide sequence: TGTGCCAGCAGCTACGACAGTGGCAACGAGCAGTACTTC.

As concerns this clonotype: A read error may produce the germline difference seen at one junction end. DNA for the CDR3: TGTGTCAGCAGCTACCTAGCGGGAGCAAATGAGCAGTTCTTC. Amino acids: CVSSYLAGANEQFF. V and J are TRBV7-2 and TRBJ2-5; TRBD2 matches 10 bases. The last part of the DNA fits TRBJ2-1 better; the J call may be wrong. In germline, CDR1 is SGHTA, CDR2 FQGNSA. This CDR3 contains 14 residues.

The V call is TRBV6-5, the J call TRBJ2-7, with 9 positions matching TRBD1. The CDR3 sequence is 15 residues long. The V and J ends lost 0 bases and 2 bases, in that order; junction bases with no gene match: 2. Germline assignment: CDR1 MNHEY and CDR2 SVGAGI. The CDR3 coding sequence is TGTGCCAGCAGTTACTCCGGGACAGGGCCCTACGAGCAGTACTTC. Translation gives CASSYSGTGPYEQYF.

This chain uses TRBV10-3 with TRBJ2-3; 9 nucleotides agree with TRBD1. Looked up from germline, CDR1 is ENHRY and CDR2 is SYGVKD. This CDR3 has 12 residues. V shed 10 bases, J shed 3 bases, and the junction held 2 bases outside the gene matches. The CDR3 DNA reads TGTGCCACGGGACAGGGTACAGATACGCAGTATTTT. Translating it yields CATGQGTDTQYF.

On this clonotype itself: At one boundary the junction diverges from the germline segment, which might be a read error. The J gene is TRBJ2-3, the V gene TRBV6-4; D might be TRBD2 (5 bases). Germline CDR1 and CDR2: MRHNA and SNTAGT. The CDR3 has 16 amino acids. CDR3 region: CASAGRGCPFQDTQYF. The CDR3, as DNA: TGTGCCAGCGCGGGCCGAGGGTGTCCCTTCCAAGATACGCAGTATTTC.

This clonotype was observed a handful of times. The J gene is TRBJ1-1, the V gene TRBV6-5; TRBD1 is a possible D gene (6 bases). This CDR3 comprises 15 residues. The germline V gene encodes CDR1 MNHEY and CDR2 SVGAGI. Trimming pared 0 bases from V and 4 bases from J, leaving 12 bases between. CDR3 DNA sequence: TGTGCCAGCAGTTACTCGAGGGGGGTGGGCACTGAAGCTTTCTTT. It translates to CASSYSRGVGTEAFF.

Only a few counts were recorded for this clonotype. The genes are TRBV10-1 and TRBJ2-1; 8 bases line up with TRBD2. V gave up 5 bases and J gave up 9 bases; unmatched junction bases: 6. CDR1 is WNHNN, CDR2 SYGVQD, per germline (reference sequence). The CDR3 is made up of 13 amino acids. CDR3 loop: CASSPSGGIEQFF. In DNA form, the CDR3 reads TGCGCCAGCAGTCCATCGGGAGGGATTGAGCAGTTCTTC.

This clonotype has only a few counts. The chain links TRBV27 to TRBJ2-1, with D possibly being TRBD2 (5 bases). The CDR3 sequence is 14 residues long. The V end lost 4 bases, the J end lost 7 bases, and 14 bases lay between the germline ends. Germline V gene lookup returns CDR1 MNHEY and CDR2 SMNVEV (reference sequence). The CDR3 DNA is TGTGCCAGCAGTTACGGACTCTCTTGGAATGAGCAGTTCTTC. The encoded protein is CASSYGLSWNEQFF.